Presented here are 15 T cell receptor beta chains from one specimen sequenced in a study of beta chain features in type 1 diabetes. Notes on the study in general: Moderately but significantly shorter TCRB CDR3s were found in Type 1 diabetes patients in all four CD4+ subsets.

The study reverse transcribed the entire isolated RNA, so it sequenced expressed TCRB transcripts. The protocol was immunoSEQ multiplex PCR, while the TCRdb copy is restricted to in-frame clones and leaves out a portion. Of about 150,000 clones in the sample, about 9% were seen once. No antigen has been identified for these receptors. Sample: central memory CD4+ T cells from blood. The receptors originated from a woman in her thirties with type 1 diabetes.

In this sample, this clone turned up a few times. J is TRBJ2-4 and V is TRBV7-3, with D tentatively TRBD1 (6 bases). Germline V gene lookup returns CDR1 SGHTA and CDR2 FQGTGA. The CDR3 has 12 amino acids. The V gene lost 5 bases and the J gene lost 13 bases, with 15 bases spanning the gap. The CDR3 protein is CASSTMRTEQYF. The DNA for the CDR3 is TGTGCCAGCAGCACCATGAGGACAGAACAGTACTTC.

The CDR3 DNA reads TGTGCCAGCGGTTTACAGGGACCCTATGGCTACACCTTC. Its translation is CASGLQGPYGYTF. This chain links TRBV7-9 with TRBJ1-2; perhaps TRBD1 as D (6 bases). Per the germline V gene, CDR1 is SEHNR and CDR2 is FQNEAQ (reference sequence). Between the trimmed V and J ends, which lost 8 bases and 4 bases, there was a span of 14 bases. The CDR3 is 13 amino acids.

This clone is medium-sized within its sample. This chain joins TRBV29-1 and TRBJ2-1; tentatively, D is TRBD1 (6 bases). CDR1 and CDR2 (germline): SQVTM, ANQGSEA. The CDR3 contains 13 residues. V shed 7 bases and J shed 0 bases, with 10 bases lying between them. Written as DNA, the CDR3 is TGCAGCGGGGACAACTTCTCCTACAATGAGCAGTTCTTC. Its protein is CSGDNFSYNEQFF.

The rearrangement uses TRBV6-1 and TRBJ2-1; a weak D match, TRBD1 (7 bases). CDR1 and CDR2 from the germline V gene are MNHNS and SASEGT. This CDR3 is built from 12 residues. Trimming took 2 bases from V and 9 from J, leaving 8 bases between them. Here the CDR3 DNA reads TGTGCCAGCAGTGAACAGGGGGGTGAGCAGTTCTTC. It yields the protein CASSEQGGEQFF.

The chain links TRBV4-1 to TRBJ2-5; 9 positions match TRBD2. Germline lookup yields CDR1 MGHRA and CDR2 YSYEKL. This CDR3 region has 16 residues. Trimming cost V 3 bases and J 4 bases; bases outside gene matches: 9. The CDR3 loop is CASSQTSGGKGETQYF. The CDR3 bases are TGCGCCAGCAGCCAGACTAGCGGAGGGAAGGGAGAGACCCAGTACTTC.

This clone was picked up a small number of times. The chain carries TRBV28 and TRBJ2-3; 8 bases line up with TRBD1. The CDR3 is made up of 15 amino acids. Germline CDR1 reads MDHEN; CDR2 reads SYDVKM. With V trimmed by 7 bases and J by 0 bases, 6 bases remained unmatched. Here the CDR3 reads CASTGDRTSTDTQYF. CDR3 nucleotides: TGTGCCAGCACCGGGGACAGGACAAGCACAGATACGCAGTATTTT.

The CDR3 DNA follows: TGTGCCACCTCTAACGGCGGCACCCTCAACTATGGCTACACCTTC. Protein sequence: CATSNGGTLNYGYTF. V usage is TRBV15 and J usage is TRBJ1-2; D is ambiguous. V lost 8 bases and J lost 2, with 18 bases in between. Germline assignment: CDR1 LNHNV and CDR2 YYDKDF (reference sequence). CDR3 length equals 15 residues.

This clone was seen a few times. The CDR3 loop reads CASSPQSGRASGELFF. Here the CDR3 DNA reads TGTGCCAGCAGCCCCCAAAGCGGGAGGGCATCCGGGGAGCTGTTTTTT. The genes are TRBV7-3 and TRBJ2-2; 10 bases map to TRBD2. After removal of 5 bases from V and 6 bases from J, the junction contained 9 bases not matched to a gene. The CDR3 is 16 amino acids. CDR1 is SGHTA and CDR2 is FQGTGA in the germline V gene. The entire variable domain, with the rest obtained from reference TRBV7-3 and TRBJ2-2, is as follows: GAGVSQTPSNKVTEKGKYVELRCDPISGHTALYWYRQSLGQGPEFLIYFQGTGAADDSGLPNDRFFAVRPEGSVSTLKIQRTERGDSAVYLCASSPQSGRASGELFFGEGSRLTVL.

This clone was seen a handful of times. The V call is TRBV27, the J call TRBJ2-3; TRBD2 matches 7 bases. V dropped 2 bases and J dropped 4; count of bases not matched to a gene: 6. Germline-derived CDR1 and CDR2 are MNHEY and SMNVEV (reference sequence). This CDR3 is built from 15 residues. The CDR3 nucleotides are TGTGCCAGCAGTTTAAGGCGGGAGTGGTCAGATACGCAGTATTTT. Amino acids: CASSLRREWSDTQYF.

The chain carries TRBV2 and TRBJ2-1; TRBD1 agrees at 10 bases. The CDR3 consists of 14 residues. The V segment lost 7 bases and the J segment 11 bases; nucleotides outside the gene matches: 11. CDR1 SNHLY and CDR2 FYNNEI come from the germline V gene. CDR3 in amino acids: CASTLTRQGAKQFF. As DNA, the CDR3 is TGTGCCAGCACCCTAACCAGACAGGGGGCCAAGCAGTTCTTC.

A few counts support this clone. The V call is TRBV4-1, the J call TRBJ2-3, with 7 bases identical to TRBD2. Per germline, CDR1 MGHRA and CDR2 YSYEKL. CDR3 size: 15 residues. The J segment lost 5 bases and the V segment lost 0 bases, leaving 5 bases of the junction unmatched. The CDR3 sequence is CASSQEGIAGDTQYF. DNA of the CDR3: TGCGCCAGCAGCCAAGAAGGAATAGCGGGAGATACGCAGTATTTT.

The J gene is TRBJ2-1, the V gene TRBV10-3; 10 nucleotides match TRBD2. V was pared by 4 bases and J by 8 bases, with 2 bases of the junction left unmatched. From germline, CDR1 is ENHRY and CDR2 SYGVKD. This CDR3 has 13 residues. The CDR3 spells CAISGAGGHEQFF. The CDR3 DNA follows: TGTGCCATCAGTGGAGCGGGAGGGCATGAGCAGTTCTTC.

The chain is built from TRBV10-3 and TRBJ2-7; D is unclear. Trimming removed 0 bases from V and 4 bases from J, with 7 bases in between. Germline lookup yields CDR1 ENHRY and CDR2 SYGVKD. The CDR3 is made up of 13 amino acids. CDR3 nucleotides: TGTGCCATCAGTGAGTCAGGCAGGTACGAGCAGTACTTC. Residues: CAISESGRYEQYF.

This clone was detected only a few times. The V gene is TRBV28, the J gene TRBJ2-7; no firm D call. V lost 8 bases and J lost 0, with 17 bases in between. Germline values: CDR1 MDHEN, CDR2 SYDVKM. CDR3 length: 15 amino acids. The CDR3 DNA reads TGTGCCAGCGGCCATCAACCCAGGCCCTCCTACGAGCAGTACTTC. Translation: CASGHQPRPSYEQYF.

There are a few counts of this clone. The chain uses TRBV30 and TRBJ1-1, with 8 nucleotides matching TRBD1. The germline gives CDR1 GTSNPN, CDR2 SVGIG (reference sequence). The CDR3 runs to 11 residues. J lost 11 bases, V lost 4 bases, and 6 bases had no gene match. The CDR3 region has the DNA TGTGCCTGGACCCGGACAGGGTCGGCTTTCTTT. Protein sequence: CAWTRTGSAFF.